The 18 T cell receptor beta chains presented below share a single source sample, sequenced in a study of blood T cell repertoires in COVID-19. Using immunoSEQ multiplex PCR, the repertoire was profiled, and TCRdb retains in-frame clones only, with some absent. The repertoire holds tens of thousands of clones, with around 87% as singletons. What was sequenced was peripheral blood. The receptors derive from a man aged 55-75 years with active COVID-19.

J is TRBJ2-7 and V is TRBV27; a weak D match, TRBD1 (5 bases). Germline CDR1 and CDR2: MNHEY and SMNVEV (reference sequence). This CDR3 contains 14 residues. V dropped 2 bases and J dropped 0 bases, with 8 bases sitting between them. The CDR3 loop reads CASSLGADSYEQYF. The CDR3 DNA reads TGTGCCAGCAGTTTAGGGGCGGACTCCTACGAGCAGTACTTC.

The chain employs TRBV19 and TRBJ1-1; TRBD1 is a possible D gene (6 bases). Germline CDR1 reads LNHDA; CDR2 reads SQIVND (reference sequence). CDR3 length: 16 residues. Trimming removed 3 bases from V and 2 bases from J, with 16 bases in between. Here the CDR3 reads CASSIPHRAANTEAFF. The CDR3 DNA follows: TGTGCCAGTAGTATTCCTCACAGGGCGGCAAACACTGAAGCTTTCTTT.

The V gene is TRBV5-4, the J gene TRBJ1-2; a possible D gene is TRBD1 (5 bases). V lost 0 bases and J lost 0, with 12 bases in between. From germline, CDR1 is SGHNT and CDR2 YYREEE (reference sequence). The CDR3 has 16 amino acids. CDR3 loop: CASSLETVLSNYGYTF. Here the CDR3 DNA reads TGTGCCAGCAGCTTGGAGACAGTACTCTCTAACTATGGCTACACCTTC.

In DNA, the CDR3 is TGTGCCAGCAGTGAAGGAGCGGCCTCCAGGGTCCTGACTTTC. This encodes CASSEGAASRVLTF. V usage is TRBV2 and J usage is TRBJ2-6, with TRBD2 as a possible D gene (5 bases). From germline, CDR1 is SNHLY and CDR2 FYNNEI. V was cut by 1 base and J by 13 bases, with 14 bases left in between. This CDR3 has 14 residues.

The CDR3 spells CASSPGSRGRRNTIYF. CDR3 DNA sequence: TGCGCCAGCAGCCCTGGGTCGAGGGGGCGAAGAAACACCATATATTTT. The chain uses TRBV5-1 and TRBJ1-3; TRBD1 aligns across 7 bases. CDR3 size: 16 residues. CDR1 is SGHRS and CDR2 is YFSETQ in the germline V gene. Trimming cost V 4 bases and J 5 bases; bases outside gene matches: 12.

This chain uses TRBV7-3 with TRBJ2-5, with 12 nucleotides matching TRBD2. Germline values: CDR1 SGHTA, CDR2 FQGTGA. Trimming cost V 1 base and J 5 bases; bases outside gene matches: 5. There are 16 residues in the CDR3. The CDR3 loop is CASSLMASGGAETQYF. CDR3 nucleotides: TGTGCCAGCAGCTTAATGGCTAGCGGGGGGGCTGAGACCCAGTACTTC.

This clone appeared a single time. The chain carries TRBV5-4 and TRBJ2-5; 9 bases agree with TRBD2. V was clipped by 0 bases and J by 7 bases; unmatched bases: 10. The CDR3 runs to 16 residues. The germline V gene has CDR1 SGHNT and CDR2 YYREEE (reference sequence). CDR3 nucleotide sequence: TGTGCCAGCAGCTTGGATGGCGGGGGGGTCCGTGGGACCCAGTACTTC. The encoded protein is CASSLDGGGVRGTQYF.

This CDR3 reads CASSLGFQNNEQFF. The CDR3 DNA follows: TGCGCCAGCAGCTTGGGTTTCCAGAACAATGAGCAGTTCTTC. This chain joins TRBV5-1 and TRBJ2-1, with D unresolved. Trimming removed 0 bases at V and 5 bases at J, with 9 bases between. The CDR3 runs 14 residues. Germline V gene data show CDR1 as SGHRS and CDR2 as YFSETQ.

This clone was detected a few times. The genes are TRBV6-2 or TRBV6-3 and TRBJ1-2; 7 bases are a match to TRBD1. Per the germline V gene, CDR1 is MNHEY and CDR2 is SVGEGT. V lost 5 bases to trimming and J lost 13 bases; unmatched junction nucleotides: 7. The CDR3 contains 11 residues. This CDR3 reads CASSHDRVCTF. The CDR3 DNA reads TGTGCCAGCAGTCATGACAGGGTGTGCACCTTC.

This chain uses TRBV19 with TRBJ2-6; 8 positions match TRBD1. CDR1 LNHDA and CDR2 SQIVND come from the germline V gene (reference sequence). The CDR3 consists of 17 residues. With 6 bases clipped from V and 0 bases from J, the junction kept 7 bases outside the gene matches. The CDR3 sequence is CASSHGTGTSGANVLTF. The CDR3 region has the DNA TGTGCCAGTAGCCATGGGACAGGCACCTCTGGGGCCAACGTCCTGACTTTC.

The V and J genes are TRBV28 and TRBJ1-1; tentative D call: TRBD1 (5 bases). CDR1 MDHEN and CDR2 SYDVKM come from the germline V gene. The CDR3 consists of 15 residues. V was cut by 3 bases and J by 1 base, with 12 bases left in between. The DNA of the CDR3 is TGTGCCAGCAGTTTCCCCCTCACAGGGAACACTGAAGCTTTCTTT. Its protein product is CASSFPLTGNTEAFF.

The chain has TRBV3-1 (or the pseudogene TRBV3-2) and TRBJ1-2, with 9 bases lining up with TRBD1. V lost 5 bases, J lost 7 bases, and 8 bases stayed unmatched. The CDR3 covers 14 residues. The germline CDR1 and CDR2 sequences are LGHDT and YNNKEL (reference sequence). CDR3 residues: CASSKTGQGFGYTF. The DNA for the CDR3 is TGTGCCAGCAGCAAAACGGGACAGGGTTTTGGCTACACCTTC.

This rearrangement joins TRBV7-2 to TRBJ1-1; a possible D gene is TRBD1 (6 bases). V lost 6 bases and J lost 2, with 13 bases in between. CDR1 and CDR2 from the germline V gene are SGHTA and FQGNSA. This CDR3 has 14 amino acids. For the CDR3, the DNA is TGTGCCAGCAGAGTCGGACAGTATAACACTGAAGCTTTCTTT. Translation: CASRVGQYNTEAFF.

The CDR3 loop reads CASSLERQGALYGYTF. CDR3 DNA: TGTGCCAGCAGCTTAGAGAGACAGGGGGCTTTGTATGGCTACACCTTC. V gene TRBV11-2 combines with J gene TRBJ1-2, with TRBD1 matching over 10 bases. This CDR3 is built from 16 residues. Per the germline V gene, CDR1 is SGHAT and CDR2 is FQNNGV. V gave up 0 bases and J gave up 5 bases; unmatched junction bases: 6.

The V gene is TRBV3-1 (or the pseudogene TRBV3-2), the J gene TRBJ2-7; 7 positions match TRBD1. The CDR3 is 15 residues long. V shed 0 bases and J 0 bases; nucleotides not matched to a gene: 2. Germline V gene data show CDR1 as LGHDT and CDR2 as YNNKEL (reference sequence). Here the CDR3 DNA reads TGTGCCAGCAGCCAAGATCGGGACAGCTCCTACGAGCAGTACTTC. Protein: CASSQDRDSSYEQYF.

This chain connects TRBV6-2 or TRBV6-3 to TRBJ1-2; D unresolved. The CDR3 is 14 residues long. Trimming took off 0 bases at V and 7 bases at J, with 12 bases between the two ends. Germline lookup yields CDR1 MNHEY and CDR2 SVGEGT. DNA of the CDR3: TGTGCCAGCAGTTACTCAACGCCGTCGGGTGGCTACACCTTC. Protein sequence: CASSYSTPSGGYTF.

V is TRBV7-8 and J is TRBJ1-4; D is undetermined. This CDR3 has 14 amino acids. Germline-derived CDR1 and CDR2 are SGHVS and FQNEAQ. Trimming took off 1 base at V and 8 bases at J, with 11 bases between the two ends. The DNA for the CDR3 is TGTGCCAGCAGCTTAGGGCCCGGGAACGAAAAACTGTTTTTT. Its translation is CASSLGPGNEKLFF.

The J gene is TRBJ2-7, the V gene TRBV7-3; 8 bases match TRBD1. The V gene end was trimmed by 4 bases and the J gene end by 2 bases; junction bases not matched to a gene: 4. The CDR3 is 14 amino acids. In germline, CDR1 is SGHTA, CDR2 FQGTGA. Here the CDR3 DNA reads TGTGCCAGCAGCTCCGGGACAGGAACCTACGAGCAGTACTTC. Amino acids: CASSSGTGTYEQYF.